The 10 T cell receptor beta chains below all came from one sample that was sequenced in a study of cytomegalovirus exposure and HLA in healthy donors. 60 Vbeta and 13 Jbeta primers were used in PCR. The protocol was immunoSEQ multiplex PCR, while the TCRdb copy is restricted to in-frame clones and leaves out a portion. The data hold about 110,000 clones, with around four fifths observed a single time. Sequenced sample: PBMCs. These receptors came from a young man in good health and CMV-seropositive.

This chain uses TRBV19 with TRBJ2-5; 9 positions agree with TRBD2. The tail of the sequence fits TRBJ2-7 better, so the J call may be wrong. This CDR3 comprises 15 residues. Germline assignment: CDR1 LNHDA and CDR2 SQIVND (reference sequence). CDR3 region: CASSITERGVYEQYF. In DNA, the CDR3 is TGTGCCAGTAGTATAACAGAGCGGGGGGTCTACGAGCAGTACTTC.

This clone was counted only a few times. The V and J genes are TRBV10-3 and TRBJ1-3; no clear D gene. Trimming removed 1 base at V and 2 bases at J, with 9 bases between. The CDR3 totals 15 residues. CDR1 is ENHRY and CDR2 is SYGVKD in the germline V gene. This chain's CDR3 is CAISELTRTGNTIYF. CDR3 DNA sequence: TGTGCCATCAGTGAGTTGACCAGGACTGGAAACACCATATATTTT.

The chain recombines TRBV5-6 with TRBJ2-2; TRBD1 aligns across 9 bases. Germline loops: CDR1 SGHDT, CDR2 YYEEEE. CDR3 length equals 15 residues. V gave up 3 bases and J gave up 3 bases; unmatched junction bases: 3. CDR3 in amino acids: CASSSRTGDTGELFF. The DNA for the CDR3 is TGTGCCAGCAGCTCCCGGACAGGGGACACCGGGGAGCTGTTTTTT.

The chain combines TRBV21-1 with TRBJ2-5; the table calls TRBD2, which could not be checked here. TRBV21-1 is a listed pseudogene. The CDR3 has 17 residues. CDR3 DNA sequence: TGTGCCAGCAGCAAAGAGGTGACTAGCGGGGAACAAGAGACCCAGTACTTC. Its protein product is CASSKEVTSGEQETQYF.

The chain uses TRBV6-1 and TRBJ1-5, with a weak D call TRBD1 (6 bases). V was clipped by 2 bases and J by 5 bases, with 13 bases between them. The CDR3 is 15 residues long. CDR1 is MNHNS, CDR2 SASEGT, per germline. CDR3 amino acids: CASSELGQGYQPQHF. The CDR3 DNA follows: TGTGCCAGCAGTGAATTGGGGCAGGGGTATCAGCCCCAGCATTTT.

The chain couples TRBV5-1 to TRBJ1-4; D is undetermined. This CDR3 is 15 amino acids long. The germline V gene encodes CDR1 SGHRS and CDR2 YFSETQ. The germline V and J ends were trimmed by 1 base and 4 bases, with 11 bases remaining between them. The CDR3 DNA follows: TGCGCCAGCAGCTTGCTGCCAGGTGGTAATGAAAAACTGTTTTTT. Translation gives CASSLLPGGNEKLFF.

This chain links TRBV7-2 with TRBJ2-5, with D maybe TRBD1 (6 bases). Germline CDR1 SGHTA, CDR2 FQGNSA. V dropped 5 bases and J dropped 4 bases, with 14 bases sitting between them. This CDR3 is 14 amino acids long. The CDR3 sequence: CASSPGQFGETQYF. The CDR3 DNA reads TGTGCCAGCAGCCCCGGACAGTTTGGAGAGACCCAGTACTTC.

This chain connects TRBV6-1 to TRBJ1-3; D may be TRBD1 (6 bases). The CDR3 length is 15 residues. The V gene lost 6 bases and the J gene lost 2 bases, with 14 bases spanning the gap. The V gene's germline CDR1 is MNHNS and CDR2 SASEGT. In DNA, the CDR3 is TGTGCCAGCAGCGACATCGGACAGACTGGAAACACCATATATTTT. The encoded protein is CASSDIGQTGNTIYF.

This rearrangement joins TRBV5-5 to TRBJ1-6, with no clear D. The V gene's germline CDR1 is SGHKS and CDR2 YYEKEE (reference sequence). The V gene lost 4 bases and the J gene lost 8 bases, with 16 bases spanning the gap. The CDR3 loop spans 15 amino acids. CDR3 amino acids: CASSLAPTEDSPLHF. The CDR3 region has the DNA TGTGCCAGCAGCCTGGCCCCGACGGAGGATTCACCCCTCCACTTT.

This chain joins TRBV29-1 and TRBJ2-2, with 7 nucleotides matching TRBD1. CDR1 SQVTM and CDR2 ANQGSEA come from the germline V gene. V lost 7 bases, J lost 4 bases, and 3 bases stayed unmatched. This CDR3 is 12 amino acids long. The CDR3 region has the DNA TGCAGCGGGGGACAGTCCACCGGGGAGCTGTTTTTT. Its protein product is CSGGQSTGELFF.